The clone carrying this TCR beta chain has ten or more counts. V was shortened by 6 bases and J by 0 bases, with 9 bases between the two germline ends. The length of the CDR3 is 14 residues. Germline CDR1 reads ENHRY; CDR2 reads SYGVKD. This entry comes from a study of T cells after yellow fever vaccination. TCRdb independently ran MiXCR on the 5' RACE reads; one entry per CDR3 protein. The sample holds 200,000 to 300,000 distinct CDR3 sequences; approximately 6.3% are singletons and the top ten take roughly 1%. The specimen was CD4+ T cells sorted from PBMCs, collected on the day of the yellow fever booster vaccination. V usage is TRBV10-3 and J usage is TRBJ1-3; possible D gene TRBD1, 5 bases. This clonotype was sampled from a man between 25 and 39 years old who received the YFV17D yellow fever vaccine. In DNA, the CDR3 is TGTGCCATCAGAGGGGAAATCTCTGGAAACACCATATATTTT. It specifies CAIRGEISGNTIYF.